This T cell receptor beta chain was sequenced during a study of spatial heterogeneity in lung cancer. General study findings and limits: Expanded alpha and beta TCR counts within tumors tracked tumor mutation counts.

This clonotype appeared a few times. The antigen is unknown. The CDR3 length is 13 residues. V was clipped by 6 bases and J by 1 base, with 6 bases between them. TCRdb ran MiXCR on the 5' RACE reads and lists one entry per CDR3 protein. The table has 8,700 or so distinct CDR3 sequences, approximately 15% seen once; the top ten hold 13% to 15%. Time point reported: sample taken at primary tumor resection. This chain links TRBV12-3 or TRBV12-4 with TRBJ2-2; D gene ambiguous. The TCR sequence derives from a male donor with early-stage non-small cell lung cancer. Here the sequenced sample was lung tumor tissue, taken at surgery. The CDR3 protein is CASSPRNTGELFF. The CDR3 region has the DNA TGTGCCAGCAGCCCGAGGAACACCGGGGAGCTGTTTTTT.